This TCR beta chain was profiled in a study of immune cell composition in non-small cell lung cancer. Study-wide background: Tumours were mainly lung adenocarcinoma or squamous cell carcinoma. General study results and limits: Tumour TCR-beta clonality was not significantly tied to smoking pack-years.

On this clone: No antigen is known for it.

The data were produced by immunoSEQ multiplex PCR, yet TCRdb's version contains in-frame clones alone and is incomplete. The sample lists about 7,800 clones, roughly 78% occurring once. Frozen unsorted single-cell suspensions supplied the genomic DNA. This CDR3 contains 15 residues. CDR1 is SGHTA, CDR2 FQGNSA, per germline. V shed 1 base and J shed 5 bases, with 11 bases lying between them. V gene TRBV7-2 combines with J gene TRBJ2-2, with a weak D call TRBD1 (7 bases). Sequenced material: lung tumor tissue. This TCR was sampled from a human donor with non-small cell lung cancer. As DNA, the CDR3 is TGTGCCAGCAGCTTAGGGACAGGACTAACCGGGGAGCTGTTTTTT. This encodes CASSLGTGLTGELFF.